This T cell receptor (beta chain) was captured in a study of human T cells and chemical hapten exposure. Overall study context: TCR yield per sample varied, mainly due to pooled library volumes.

In this sample, this clonotype turned up a few times. TCRdb processed the RACE reads anew with MiXCR; each CDR3 protein has one entry. The top ten hold less than 7% of the sample, which has roughly 200,000 distinct CDR3 sequences, 20% to 25% seen once. The germline V gene has CDR1 DFQATT and CDR2 SNEGSKA (reference sequence). The V gene end was trimmed by 0 bases and the J gene end by 9 bases; junction bases not matched to a gene: 7. This CDR3 is 13 amino acids long. As for time point: patch test 1, 2 weeks after DPC sensitization. Treatment given: therapeutic diphenylcyclopropenone sensitization with weekly scalp DPC.

This chain joins TRBV20-1 and TRBJ1-1; 7 nucleotides agree with TRBD1. The sequenced sample was whole blood, obtained in connection with sensitization to the hapten diphenylcyclopropenone (DPC). This TCR derives from a woman aged 45-60 years with alopecia areata. Some clones in this sample may be carry-over from other donors' samples. The CDR3 DNA sequence: TGCAGTGCTAGAGATAGGGACAGATGGAAAGCTTTCTTT. Its translation: CSARDRDRWKAFF.